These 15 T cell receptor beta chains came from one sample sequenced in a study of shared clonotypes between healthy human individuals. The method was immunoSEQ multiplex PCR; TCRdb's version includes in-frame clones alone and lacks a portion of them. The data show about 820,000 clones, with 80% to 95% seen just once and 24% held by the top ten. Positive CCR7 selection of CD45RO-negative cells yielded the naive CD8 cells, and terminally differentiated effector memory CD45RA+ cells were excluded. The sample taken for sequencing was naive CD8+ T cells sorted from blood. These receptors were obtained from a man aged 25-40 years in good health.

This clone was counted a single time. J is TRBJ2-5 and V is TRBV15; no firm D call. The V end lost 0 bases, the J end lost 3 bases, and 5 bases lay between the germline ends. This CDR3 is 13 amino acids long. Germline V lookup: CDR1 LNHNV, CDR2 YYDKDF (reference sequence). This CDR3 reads CATSRDEEETQYF. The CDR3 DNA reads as TGTGCCACCAGCAGAGATGAGGAAGAGACCCAGTACTTC.

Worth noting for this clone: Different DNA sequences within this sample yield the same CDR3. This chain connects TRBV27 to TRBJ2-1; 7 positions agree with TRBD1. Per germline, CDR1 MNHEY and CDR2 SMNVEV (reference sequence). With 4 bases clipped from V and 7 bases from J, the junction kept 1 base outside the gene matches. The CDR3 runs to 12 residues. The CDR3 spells CASSSTGNEQFF. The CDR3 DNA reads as TGTGCCAGCAGTTCGACAGGGAATGAGCAGTTCTTC.

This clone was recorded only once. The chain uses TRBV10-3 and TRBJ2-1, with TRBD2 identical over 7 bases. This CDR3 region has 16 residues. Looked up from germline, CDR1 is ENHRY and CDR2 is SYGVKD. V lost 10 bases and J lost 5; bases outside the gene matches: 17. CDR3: CATFTKASGTNNEQFF. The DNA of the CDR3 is TGTGCCACCTTTACGAAGGCTAGCGGAACCAACAATGAGCAGTTCTTC.

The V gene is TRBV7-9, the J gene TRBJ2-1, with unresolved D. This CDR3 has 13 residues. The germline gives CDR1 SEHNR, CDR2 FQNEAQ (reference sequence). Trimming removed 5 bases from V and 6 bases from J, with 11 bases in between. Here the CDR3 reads CASSPRAVNEQFF. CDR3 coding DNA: TGTGCCAGCAGCCCAAGGGCGGTCAATGAGCAGTTCTTC.

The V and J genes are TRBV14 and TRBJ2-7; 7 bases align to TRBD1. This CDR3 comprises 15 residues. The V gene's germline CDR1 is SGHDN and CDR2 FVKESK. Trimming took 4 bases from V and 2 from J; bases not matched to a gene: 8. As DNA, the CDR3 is TGTGCCAGCAGCCTTGTCGCCGGACAGGCCTACGAGCAGTACTTC. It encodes CASSLVAGQAYEQYF.

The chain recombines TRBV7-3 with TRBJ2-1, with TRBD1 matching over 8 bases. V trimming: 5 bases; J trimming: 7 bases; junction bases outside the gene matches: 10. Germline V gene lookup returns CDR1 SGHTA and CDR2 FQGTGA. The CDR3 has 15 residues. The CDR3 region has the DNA TGTGCCAGCAGCCGCTCAGGGGGCGCGGGGAATGAGCAGTTCTTC. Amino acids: CASSRSGGAGNEQFF.

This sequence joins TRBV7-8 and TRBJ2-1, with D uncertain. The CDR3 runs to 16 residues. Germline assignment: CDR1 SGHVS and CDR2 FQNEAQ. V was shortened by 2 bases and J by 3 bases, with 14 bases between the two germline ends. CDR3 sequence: CASSLQATIIYNEQFF. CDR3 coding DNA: TGTGCCAGCAGCTTACAAGCGACAATCATCTACAATGAGCAGTTCTTC.

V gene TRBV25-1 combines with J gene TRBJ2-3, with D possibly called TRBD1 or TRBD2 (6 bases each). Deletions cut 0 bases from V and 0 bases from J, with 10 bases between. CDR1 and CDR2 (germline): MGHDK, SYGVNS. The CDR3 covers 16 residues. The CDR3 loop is CASSEYQGGSTDTQYF. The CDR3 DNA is TGTGCCAGCAGTGAATATCAAGGGGGGAGCACAGATACGCAGTATTTT.

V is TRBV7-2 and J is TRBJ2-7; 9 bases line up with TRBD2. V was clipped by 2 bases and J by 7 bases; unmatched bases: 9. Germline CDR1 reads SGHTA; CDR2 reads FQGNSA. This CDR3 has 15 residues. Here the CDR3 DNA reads TGTGCCAGCAGCTTAAGGGCGGGAGGGTTGCGTGAGCAGTACTTC. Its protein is CASSLRAGGLREQYF.

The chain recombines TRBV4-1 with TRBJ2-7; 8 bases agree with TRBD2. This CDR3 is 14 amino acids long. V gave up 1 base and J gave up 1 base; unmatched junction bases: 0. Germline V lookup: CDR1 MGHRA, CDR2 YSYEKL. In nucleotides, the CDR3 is TGCGCCAGCAGCCAAGGACTAGCGTCCTACGAGCAGTACTTC. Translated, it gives CASSQGLASYEQYF.

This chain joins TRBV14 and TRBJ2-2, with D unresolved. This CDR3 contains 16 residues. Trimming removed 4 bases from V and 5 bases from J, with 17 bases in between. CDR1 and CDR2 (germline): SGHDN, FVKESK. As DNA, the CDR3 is TGTGCCAGCAGCCTCGGGCGAGACCTAAGAACCGGGGAGCTGTTTTTT. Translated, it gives CASSLGRDLRTGELFF.

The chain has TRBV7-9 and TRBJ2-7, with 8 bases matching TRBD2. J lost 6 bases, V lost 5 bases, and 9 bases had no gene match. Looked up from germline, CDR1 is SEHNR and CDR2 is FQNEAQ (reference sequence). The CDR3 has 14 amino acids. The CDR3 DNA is TGTGCCAGCAGCAAAGACGGGACTAGTGGCGAGCAGTACTTC. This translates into CASSKDGTSGEQYF.

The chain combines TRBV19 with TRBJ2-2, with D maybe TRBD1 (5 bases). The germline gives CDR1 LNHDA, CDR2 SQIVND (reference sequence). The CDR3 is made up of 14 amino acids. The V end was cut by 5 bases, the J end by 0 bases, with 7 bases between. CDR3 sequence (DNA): TGTGCCAGTAGTTGGACACCGAACACCGGGGAGCTGTTTTTT. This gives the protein CASSWTPNTGELFF.

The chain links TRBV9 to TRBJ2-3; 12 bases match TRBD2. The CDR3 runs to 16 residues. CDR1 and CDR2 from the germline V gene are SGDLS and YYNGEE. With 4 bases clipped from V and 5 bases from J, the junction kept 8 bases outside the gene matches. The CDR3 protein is CASSPRLAGEVDTQYF. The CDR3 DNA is TGTGCCAGCAGCCCCAGACTAGCGGGAGAAGTAGATACGCAGTATTTT.

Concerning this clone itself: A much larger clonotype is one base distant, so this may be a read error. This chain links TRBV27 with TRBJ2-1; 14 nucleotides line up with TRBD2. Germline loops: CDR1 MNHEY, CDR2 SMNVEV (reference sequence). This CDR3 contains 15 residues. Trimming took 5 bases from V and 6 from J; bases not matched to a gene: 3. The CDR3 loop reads CASSEGTSGSNEQFF. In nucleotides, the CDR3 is TGTGCCAGCAGTGAAGGGACTAGCGGGAGCAATGAGCAGTTCTTC.